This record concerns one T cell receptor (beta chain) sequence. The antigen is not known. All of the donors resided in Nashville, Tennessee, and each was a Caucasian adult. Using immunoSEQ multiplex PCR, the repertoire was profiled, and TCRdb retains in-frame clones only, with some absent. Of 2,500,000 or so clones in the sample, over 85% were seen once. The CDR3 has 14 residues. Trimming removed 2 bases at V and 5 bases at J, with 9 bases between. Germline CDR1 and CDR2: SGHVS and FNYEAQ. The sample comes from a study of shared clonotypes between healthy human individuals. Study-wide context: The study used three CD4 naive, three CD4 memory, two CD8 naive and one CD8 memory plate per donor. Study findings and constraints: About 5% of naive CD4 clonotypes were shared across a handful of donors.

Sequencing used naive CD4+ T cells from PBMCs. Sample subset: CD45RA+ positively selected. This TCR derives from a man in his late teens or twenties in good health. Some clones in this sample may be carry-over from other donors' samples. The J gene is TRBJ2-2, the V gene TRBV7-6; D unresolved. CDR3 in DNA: TGTGCCAGCAGCTTAAGATTCTTAACCGGGGAGCTGTTTTTT. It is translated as CASSLRFLTGELFF.